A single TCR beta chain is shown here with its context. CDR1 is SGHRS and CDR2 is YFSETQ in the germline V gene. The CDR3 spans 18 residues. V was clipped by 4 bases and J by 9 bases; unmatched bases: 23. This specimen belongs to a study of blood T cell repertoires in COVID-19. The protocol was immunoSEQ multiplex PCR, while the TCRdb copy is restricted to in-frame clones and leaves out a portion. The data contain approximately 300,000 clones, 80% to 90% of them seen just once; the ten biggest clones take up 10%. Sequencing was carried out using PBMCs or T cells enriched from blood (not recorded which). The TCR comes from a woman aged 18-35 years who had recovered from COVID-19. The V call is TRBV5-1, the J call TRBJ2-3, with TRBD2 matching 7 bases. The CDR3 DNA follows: TGCGCCAGCAGCCCGCTTGGGAGGGGAGCGGGGCTCTGGGTGACGCAGTATTTT. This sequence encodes CASSPLGRGAGLWVTQYF.